The TCR beta chain described here comes from a study of human T cells and chemical hapten exposure. Germline CDR1 is KGHDR and CDR2 is SFDVKD. V was clipped by 4 bases and J by 0 bases, with 11 bases between them. The CDR3 spans 16 residues. TCRdb itself ran the RACE reads through MiXCR, one entry per CDR3 protein. In the table there are about 80,000 distinct CDR3 sequences, 11% to 15% of which are singletons. This clonotype was observed at least ten times. The time point: pre-sensitization, week 0. Treatment: therapeutic diphenylcyclopropenone sensitization with weekly scalp DPC. The TCR comes from a woman aged 45-65 years with alopecia areata. Some clones in this sample may be carry-over from other donors' samples. The sample was whole blood, taken in connection with sensitization to the hapten diphenylcyclopropenone (DPC). This chain uses TRBV24-1 with TRBJ2-2, with D possibly being TRBD2 (6 bases). The CDR3 sequence is CATSDPGLTNTGELFF. CDR3 nucleotide sequence: TGTGCCACCAGTGACCCCGGACTAACGAACACCGGGGAGCTGTTTTTT.